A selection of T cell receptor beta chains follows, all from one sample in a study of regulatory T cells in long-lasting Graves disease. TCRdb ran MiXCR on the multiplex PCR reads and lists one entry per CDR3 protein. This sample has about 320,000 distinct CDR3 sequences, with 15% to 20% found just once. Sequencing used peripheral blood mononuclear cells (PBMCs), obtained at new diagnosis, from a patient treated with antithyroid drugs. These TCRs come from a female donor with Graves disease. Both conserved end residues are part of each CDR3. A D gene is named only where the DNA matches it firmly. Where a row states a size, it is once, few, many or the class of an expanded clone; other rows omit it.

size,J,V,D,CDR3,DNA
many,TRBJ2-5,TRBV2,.,CASSDFVGETQYF,TGTGCCAGCAGTGATTTTGTGGGGGAGACCCAGTACTTC
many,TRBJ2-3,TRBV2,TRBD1,CASSWDSAPSVTQYF,TGTGCCAGCAGTTGGGACAGTGCCCCGTCGGTTACGCAGTATTTT
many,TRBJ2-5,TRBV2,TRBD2,CASSEAPSSGSRETQYF,TGTGCCAGCAGTGAAGCGCCTTCTAGCGGGAGTAGGGAGACCCAGTACTTC
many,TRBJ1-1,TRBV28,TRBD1,CASSSVPGQGGTEAFF,TGTGCCAGCAGTTCGGTCCCGGGACAGGGAGGGACTGAAGCTTTCTTT
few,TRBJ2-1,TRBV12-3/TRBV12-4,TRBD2,CASSRHSGRAVEQFF,TGTGCCAGCAGTCGTCATAGCGGGAGGGCGGTTGAGCAGTTCTTC
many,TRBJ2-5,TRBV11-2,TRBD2,CASSFGLAGAETQYF,TGTGCCAGCAGCTTCGGACTAGCGGGAGCAGAGACCCAGTACTTC
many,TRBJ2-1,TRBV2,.,CASSSPGGDSYNEQFF,TGTGCCAGCAGCTCCCCCGGTGGCGACTCCTACAATGAGCAGTTCTTC
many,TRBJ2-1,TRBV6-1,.,CASSLEGDDEQFF,TGTGCCAGCAGCCTAGAGGGGGACGATGAGCAGTTCTTC
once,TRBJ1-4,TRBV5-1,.,CASSLEPGDEKLVF,TGTGCCAGCAGCTTGGAACCGGGGGATGAAAAACTGGTTTTT
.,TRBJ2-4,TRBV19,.,CASSIDPVNGAKNIQYF,TGTGCCAGTAGTATAGATCCGGTCAATGGGGCAAAGAACATTCAGTACTTC
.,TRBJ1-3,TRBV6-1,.,CASSEVISGNTIYF,TGTGCCAGCAGTGAGGTGATTTCTGGAAACACCATATATTTT
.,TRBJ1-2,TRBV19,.,CASLSLDYGYTF,TGTGCCAGTCTCAGTCTCGACTATGGCTACACCTTC
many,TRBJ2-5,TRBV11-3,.,CASSFGAETQYF,TGTGCCAGCAGCTTTGGGGCGGAGACCCAGTACTTC
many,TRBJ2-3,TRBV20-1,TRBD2,CSAPTSGRRDTQYF,TGCAGTGCTCCGACTAGCGGGAGGCGCGATACGCAGTATTTT
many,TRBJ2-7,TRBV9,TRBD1,CASSVPRTGGNDEQYF,TGTGCCAGCAGCGTACCCCGGACAGGGGGTAACGACGAGCAGTACTTC
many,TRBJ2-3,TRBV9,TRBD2,CASSVGLSSGLAGLDTQYF,TGTGCCAGCAGCGTAGGTCTCTCGTCCGGACTAGCGGGTTTAGATACGCAGTATTTT
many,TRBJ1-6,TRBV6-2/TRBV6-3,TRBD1,CASFHIQGNNSPLHF,TGTGCCAGCTTCCATATACAGGGGAATAATTCACCCCTCCACTTT
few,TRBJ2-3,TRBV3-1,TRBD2,CASSHSGLAGVVTDTQYF,TGTGCCAGCAGCCACTCAGGACTAGCGGGAGTTGTGACAGATACGCAGTATTTT
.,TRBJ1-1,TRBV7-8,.,CASSHSVDGDPKAFF,TGTGCCAGCAGTCATAGTGTAGATGGGGATCCCAAAGCTTTCTTT
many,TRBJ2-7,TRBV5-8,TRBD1,CASSLTSGQGVYEQYF,TGTGCCAGCAGCCTAACCTCGGGACAGGGGGTGTACGAGCAGTACTTC
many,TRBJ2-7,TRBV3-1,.,CASSQDLSGPYEQYF,TGTGCCAGCAGCCAAGATCTGTCAGGGCCCTACGAGCAGTACTTC
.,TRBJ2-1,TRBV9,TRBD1,CASSPTGALYNEQFF,TGTGCCAGCAGCCCGACAGGGGCTTTATACAATGAGCAGTTCTTC
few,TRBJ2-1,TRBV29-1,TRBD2,CSVTSGRYNEQFF,TGCAGCGTTACTAGCGGCCGATACAATGAGCAGTTCTTC
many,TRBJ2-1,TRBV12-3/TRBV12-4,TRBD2,CASSPRQGPGLAGGPDNEQFF,TGTGCCAGCAGTCCGCGACAGGGCCCAGGACTAGCGGGAGGGCCGGACAATGAGCAGTTCTTC
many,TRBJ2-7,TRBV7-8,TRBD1,CASSLTGTGSYEQYF,TGTGCCAGCAGCTTGACCGGGACAGGGAGTTACGAGCAGTACTTC
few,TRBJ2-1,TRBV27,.,CASSLDSPPYNEQFF,TGTGCCAGCAGTTTGGACTCACCTCCCTACAATGAGCAGTTCTTC
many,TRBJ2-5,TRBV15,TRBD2,CATSRGLAGGGETQYF,TGTGCCACCAGCCGGGGACTAGCGGGAGGGGGGGAGACCCAGTACTTC
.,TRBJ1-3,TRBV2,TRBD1,CASSSRRDSASGNTIYF,TGTGCCAGCAGTTCACGCCGGGACAGCGCCTCTGGAAACACCATATATTTT
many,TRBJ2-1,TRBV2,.,CASTWGGAYNEQFF,TGTGCCAGCACTTGGGGCGGAGCCTACAATGAGCAGTTCTTC
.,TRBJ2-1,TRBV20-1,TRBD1,CSARGDSVNEQFF,TGCAGTGCTAGGGGGGACAGCGTCAATGAGCAGTTCTTC
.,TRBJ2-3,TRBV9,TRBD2,CASSAEGLAGGRGDTQYF,TGTGCCAGCAGCGCGGAGGGACTAGCGGGAGGGCGAGGAGATACGCAGTATTTT
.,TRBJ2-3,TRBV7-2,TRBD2,CASSETPGLADTQYF,TGTGCCAGCAGCGAAACACCGGGACTAGCAGATACGCAGTATTTT
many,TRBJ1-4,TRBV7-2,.,CASSLAGGEKLFF,TGTGCCAGCAGCTTAGCCGGCGGTGAAAAACTGTTTTTT
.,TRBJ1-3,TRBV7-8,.,CASTLAPGNTIYF,TGTGCCAGCACCTTAGCGCCGGGAAACACCATATATTTT
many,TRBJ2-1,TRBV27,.,CASSSWGRGVNEQFF,TGTGCCAGCAGTAGTTGGGGGCGGGGTGTCAATGAGCAGTTCTTC
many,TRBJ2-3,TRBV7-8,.,CASSLGGGTSTDTQYF,TGTGCCAGCAGCTTAGGAGGGGGGACTAGCACAGATACGCAGTATTTT
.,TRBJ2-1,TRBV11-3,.,CASSLAPTGSRDEQFF,TGTGCCAGCAGCTTAGCCCCTACGGGCAGCCGGGATGAGCAGTTCTTC
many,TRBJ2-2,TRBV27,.,CASSLYRSLRPGELFF,TGTGCCAGCAGTTTATATCGGTCCCTCCGGCCGGGGGAGCTGTTTTTT
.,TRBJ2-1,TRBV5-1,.,CASSLVADNEQFF,TGCGCCAGCAGCTTGGTGGCGGACAATGAGCAGTTCTTC
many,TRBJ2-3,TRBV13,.,CASSSRVAEITDTQYF,TGTGCCAGCAGCTCTCGGGTAGCGGAGATCACAGATACGCAGTATTTT
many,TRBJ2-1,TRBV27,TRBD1,CASSSLTGPALYNEQFF,TGTGCCAGCAGTTCCTTGACAGGGCCCGCCCTATACAATGAGCAGTTCTTC
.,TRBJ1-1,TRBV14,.,CASSQAEGSTEAFF,TGTGCCAGCAGCCAAGCGGAGGGTTCCACTGAAGCTTTCTTT